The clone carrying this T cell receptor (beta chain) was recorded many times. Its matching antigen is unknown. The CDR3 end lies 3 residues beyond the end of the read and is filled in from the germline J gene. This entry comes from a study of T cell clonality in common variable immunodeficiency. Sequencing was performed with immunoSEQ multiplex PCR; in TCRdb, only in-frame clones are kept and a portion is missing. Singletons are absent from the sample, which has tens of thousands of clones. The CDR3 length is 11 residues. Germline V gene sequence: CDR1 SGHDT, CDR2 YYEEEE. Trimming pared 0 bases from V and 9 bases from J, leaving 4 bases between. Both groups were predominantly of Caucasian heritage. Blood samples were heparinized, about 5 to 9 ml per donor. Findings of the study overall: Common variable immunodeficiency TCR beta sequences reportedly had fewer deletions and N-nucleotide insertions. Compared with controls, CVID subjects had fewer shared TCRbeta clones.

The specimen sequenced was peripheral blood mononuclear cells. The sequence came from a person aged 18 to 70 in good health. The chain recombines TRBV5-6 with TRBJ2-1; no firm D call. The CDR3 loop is CASSLVGEQFF. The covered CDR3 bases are TGTGCCAGCAGCTTGGTCGGTGAG.